This T cell receptor beta chain was sequenced for a study of blood T cells in healthy people across ages. Through a sample-barcoded 5' primer and a J-beta primer mix, a second PCR was run for roughly 6 to 11 cycles. The template-switch adaptor, which had 12 random nucleotides, put a tag on each cDNA molecule. TCRdb ran MiXCR on the 5' RACE reads and lists one entry per CDR3 protein. The table shows fewer than 1,000,000 distinct CDR3 sequences, with about half occurring only once. Germline V CDR1 and CDR2: ENHRY, SYGVKD. The CDR3 covers 15 residues. Trimming at V came to 6 bases and at J to 4 bases, leaving 9 bases not matched to a gene. The sample providers were healthy Caucasian people from Russia, aged roughly 6 to 90.

The chain couples TRBV10-3 to TRBJ1-5; TRBD1 matches at 7 bases. This receptor was obtained from an older man in good health. The sample consisted of blood. DNA of the CDR3: TGTGCCATCAGCGACTACAGGGGCGGGAATCAGCCCCAGCATTTT. Residues: CAISDYRGGNQPQHF.